The 10 T cell receptor beta chains listed next were all sequenced from one sample in a study of T-cell memory formation after mild COVID-19. From the 5' RACE reads, TCRdb called clonotypes with MiXCR, one entry per CDR3 protein. The sample shows just under 350,000 distinct CDR3 sequences, 10% to 15% of them seen only once. The specimen sequenced was PBMCs or a T cell subset sorted from them (not recorded which). These receptors came from a man in his late teens or twenties who had mild COVID-19 (a few samples of this study predate the infection). Cell type and time point are not known.

CDR3 nucleotides: TGTGCCAGCAGACGACAGGTGGACGAGCAGTACTTC. This encodes CASRRQVDEQYF. The chain uses TRBV6-6 and TRBJ2-7; the D gene is possibly TRBD1 (6 bases). The CDR3 extends over 12 amino acids. Germline CDR1 reads MNHNY; CDR2 reads SVGAGI (reference sequence). Trimming stripped 6 bases from V and 5 bases from J, with 11 bases between.

This clonotype was observed a few times. The V call is TRBV5-1, the J call TRBJ2-5, with D possibly TRBD1 on 6 matching bases. Trimming pared 4 bases from V and 0 bases from J, leaving 13 bases between. This CDR3 spans 15 amino acids. In germline, CDR1 is SGHRS, CDR2 YFSETQ. The CDR3 is CASSPWGPYQETQYF. CDR3 nucleotides: TGCGCCAGCAGCCCGTGGGGGCCCTACCAAGAGACCCAGTACTTC.

CDR3 sequence reads: CATSDSRDGNTGELFF. In nucleotides, the CDR3 is TGTGCCACCAGTGATTCCCGGGACGGGAACACCGGGGAGCTGTTTTTT. The rearrangement uses TRBV24-1 and TRBJ2-2; the D gene could be TRBD1 or TRBD2 (5 bases each). V was cut by 2 bases and J by 1 base, with 10 bases left in between. The CDR3 totals 16 residues. Germline V lookup: CDR1 KGHDR, CDR2 SFDVKD.

This clonotype was seen only a few times. This rearrangement joins TRBV4-1 to TRBJ2-1; TRBD2 matches 8 bases. Germline-derived CDR1 and CDR2 are MGHRA and YSYEKL. The V segment lost 8 bases and the J segment 9 bases; nucleotides outside the gene matches: 12. This CDR3 contains 14 residues. The CDR3 DNA follows: TGCGCCAGCCAAGATTCCGGGGGGGCCGGTGAGCAGTTCTTC. Encoded protein: CASQDSGGAGEQFF.

This clonotype turned up a few times. The V gene is TRBV10-3, the J gene TRBJ2-3; D unresolved. The germline gives CDR1 ENHRY, CDR2 SYGVKD. V lost 6 bases, J lost 1 base, and 11 bases lay in between. The CDR3 sequence is 14 residues long. The CDR3 DNA is TGTGCCATCAGACCCCTGCAGGGCACAGATACGCAGTATTTT. This sequence encodes CAIRPLQGTDTQYF.

This clonotype came up a few times. The chain has TRBV5-1 and TRBJ2-3; D is perhaps TRBD2 (6 bases). V dropped 5 bases and J dropped 2 bases, with 12 bases sitting between them. The germline gives CDR1 SGHRS, CDR2 YFSETQ. The CDR3 is made up of 14 amino acids. The CDR3 nucleotides are TGCGCCAGCAGTTCGCGGGGAGACACAGATACGCAGTATTTT. This encodes CASSSRGDTDTQYF.

The chain is built from TRBV7-2 and TRBJ2-5; 8 bases fit TRBD2. CDR1 is SGHTA and CDR2 is FQGNSA in the germline V gene. Trimming at V came to 1 base and at J to 3 bases, leaving 7 bases not matched to a gene. The length of the CDR3 is 16 residues. CDR3 region: CASSLDGRGGEETQYF. CDR3 in DNA: TGTGCCAGCAGCTTAGACGGACGGGGGGGCGAAGAGACCCAGTACTTC.

There are a few counts of this clonotype. J is TRBJ2-1 and V is TRBV3-1; D may correspond to TRBD1 or TRBD2 (6 bases each). Germline-derived CDR1 and CDR2 are LGHDT and YNNKEL (reference sequence). The CDR3 is 14 amino acids. V lost 7 bases and J 10 bases, leaving 20 bases between the germline ends. In nucleotides, the CDR3 is TGTGCCAGCACGGCGCAAGGGGGGTTGGCGGAGCAGTTCTTC. Its protein product is CASTAQGGLAEQFF.

The gene calls are TRBV30 and TRBJ2-3; unclear D gene. CDR3 length: 13 residues. Trimming took 2 bases from V and 5 from J, leaving 11 bases between them. From germline, CDR1 is GTSNPN and CDR2 SVGIG (reference sequence). The CDR3 protein is CAWSKVALDTQYF. The CDR3 DNA reads as TGTGCCTGGAGTAAGGTCGCGCTAGATACGCAGTATTTT.

This clonotype was observed a handful of times. The chain couples TRBV25-1 to TRBJ2-3; 9 nucleotides match TRBD2. The CDR3 length is 14 residues. V lost 6 bases and J lost 1; bases outside the gene matches: 2. Germline assignment: CDR1 MGHDK and CDR2 SYGVNS. This chain's CDR3 is CASRIAGGTDTQYF. The CDR3 bases are TGTGCCAGCAGGATAGCGGGGGGCACAGATACGCAGTATTTT.